The 20 T cell receptor beta chains presented below share a single source sample, sequenced in a study of cytomegalovirus exposure and HLA in healthy donors. Primers included in the PCR were 60 Vbeta and 13 Jbeta primers. Generated by immunoSEQ multiplex PCR, the TCRdb table keeps only in-frame clones and is missing some. The profile covers approximately 290,000 clones, with 75% to 85% appearing a single time and more than 0.3% taken by the ten largest. The specimen sequenced was PBMCs. The receptors shown here come from a girl aged 2-10 years in good health and CMV-seronegative.

The chain employs TRBV30 and TRBJ2-7; tentatively, D is TRBD2 (6 bases). Trimming pared 2 bases from V and 2 bases from J, leaving 13 bases between. Germline-derived CDR1 and CDR2 are GTSNPN and SVGIG (reference sequence). The CDR3 covers 14 residues. The CDR3 is CAWSSGSGPYEQYF. The DNA of the CDR3 is TGTGCCTGGAGTTCTGGTAGCGGTCCCTACGAGCAGTACTTC.

The chain links TRBV27 to TRBJ2-7; 8 nucleotides line up with TRBD2. CDR1 is MNHEY, CDR2 SMNVEV, per germline (reference sequence). The trim removed 4 bases at V and 3 bases at J, leaving 14 bases unmatched. This CDR3 has 17 residues. CDR3 sequence: CASSSASGTSLFYEQYF. CDR3 DNA sequence: TGTGCCAGCAGTTCCGCTTCCGGGACTAGTCTATTCTACGAGCAGTACTTC.

The chain carries TRBV10-3 and TRBJ2-6, with TRBD2 matching over 7 bases. The V and J ends lost 11 bases and 4 bases, in that order; junction bases with no gene match: 8. Germline V lookup: CDR1 ENHRY, CDR2 SYGVKD. The CDR3 consists of 14 residues. The CDR3 sequence is CASWEGRGANVLTF. Written as DNA, the CDR3 is TGTGCCTCCTGGGAGGGTAGAGGGGCCAACGTCCTGACTTTC.

The DNA of the CDR3 is TGTGCCAGCAGCGTGTCAGGGGAGAACACCGGGGAGCTGTTTTTT. This encodes CASSVSGENTGELFF. The rearrangement uses TRBV9 and TRBJ2-2, with D maybe TRBD1 (6 bases). This CDR3 has 15 amino acids. V was clipped by 2 bases and J by 1 base, with 9 bases between them. CDR1 and CDR2 from the germline V gene are SGDLS and YYNGEE.

The V gene is TRBV18, the J gene TRBJ2-7, with 14 bases matching TRBD2. CDR3 length: 15 amino acids. V trimming: 2 bases; J trimming: 6 bases; junction bases outside the gene matches: 3. Per the germline V gene, CDR1 is KGHSH and CDR2 is LQKENI. CDR3 loop: CASSPSGLAGAEQYF. The CDR3 bases are TGTGCCAGCTCACCATCGGGACTAGCGGGAGCCGAGCAGTACTTC.

The chain combines TRBV9 with TRBJ2-3; D remains ambiguous. The ends were cut back, 1 base at V and 0 bases at J, with 9 bases in the middle. CDR1 is SGDLS, CDR2 YYNGEE, per germline. The CDR3 has 15 residues. The CDR3 coding sequence is TGTGCCAGCAGCGTAACTCCCTCAAGCACAGATACGCAGTATTTT. Translation gives CASSVTPSSTDTQYF.

The chain recombines TRBV9 with TRBJ2-7; 8 nucleotides match TRBD2. CDR3 length: 16 residues. The V segment lost 0 bases and the J segment 4 bases; nucleotides outside the gene matches: 9. The germline V gene has CDR1 SGDLS and CDR2 YYNGEE. The CDR3 sequence is CASSVGGYSGIYEQYF. The CDR3 DNA reads as TGTGCCAGCAGCGTAGGAGGGTATAGCGGGATTTACGAGCAGTACTTC.

There are a few counts of this clone. The chain joins TRBV19 to TRBJ2-7, with 8 positions matching TRBD2. This CDR3 comprises 15 residues. V lost 3 bases to trimming and J lost 3 bases; unmatched junction nucleotides: 7. Germline V gene lookup returns CDR1 LNHDA and CDR2 SQIVND (reference sequence). The CDR3 protein is CASSIVAGTIYEQYF. The CDR3 bases are TGTGCCAGTAGTATCGTAGCGGGAACCATCTACGAGCAGTACTTC.

The chain couples TRBV5-6 to TRBJ1-2; 9 nucleotides agree with TRBD1. Germline V gives CDR1 SGHDT, CDR2 YYEEEE. V lost 4 bases and J lost 7; bases outside the gene matches: 11. The CDR3 contains 15 residues. CDR3 sequence reads: CASSRLGQGRIGYTF. The CDR3 coding sequence is TGTGCCAGCAGCCGGTTGGGACAGGGACGAATTGGCTACACCTTC.

V usage is TRBV6-5 and J usage is TRBJ2-3, with TRBD2 as a possible D gene (7 bases). The V end lost 7 bases, the J end lost 0 bases, and 11 bases lay between the germline ends. Germline assignment: CDR1 MNHEY and CDR2 SVGAGI. This CDR3 has 14 amino acids. CDR3 sequence (DNA): TGTGCCAGCAAAAGGGGGGGAAGCACAGATACGCAGTATTTT. Translation: CASKRGGSTDTQYF.

The chain links TRBV4-1 to TRBJ1-2; D is ambiguous. V lost 1 base to trimming and J lost 5 bases, with 8 bases between them. Per germline, CDR1 MGHRA and CDR2 YSYEKL. This CDR3 region has 13 residues. As DNA, the CDR3 is TGCGCCAGCAGCCAAGGACTCGAATATGGCTACACCTTC. Translated, it gives CASSQGLEYGYTF.

Concerning this clone: At one end, the junction sequence differs from germline, possibly due to a read error. The chain recombines TRBV5-1 with TRBJ1-3, with TRBD1 matching 7 bases. Germline-derived CDR1 and CDR2 are SGHRS and YFSETQ. The CDR3 is 15 residues long. DNA for the CDR3: TGCGCCGGCAGACTAAGACAGGGCTCTGGAAACACCATATATTTT. It codes for CAGRLRQGSGNTIYF.

This chain joins TRBV2 and TRBJ1-1; D call uncertain. Trimming shortened V by 7 bases and J by 3 bases, and 9 bases separated the two germline ends. The germline CDR1 and CDR2 sequences are SNHLY and FYNNEI. The CDR3 spans 12 residues. In DNA, the CDR3 is TGTGCCAGCACCGTCCGAGACACTGAAGCTTTCTTT. Translated: CASTVRDTEAFF. The full variable domain, its missing parts supplied by reference TRBV2 and TRBJ1-1, is EPEVTQTPSHQVTQMGQEVILRCVPISNHLYFYWYRQILGQKVEFLVSFYNNEISEKSEIFDDQFSVERPDGSNFTLKIRSTKLEDSAMYFCASTVRDTEAFFGQGTRLTVV.

The CDR3 loop reads CASSQDETGGSGNTIYF. The CDR3 nucleotides read TGCGCCAGCAGCCAAGATGAGACAGGGGGTTCTGGAAACACCATATATTTT. The chain carries TRBV4-1 and TRBJ1-3; 9 nucleotides match TRBD1. Trimming took 0 bases from V and 1 from J; bases not matched to a gene: 4. CDR3 length equals 17 residues. Germline assignment: CDR1 MGHRA and CDR2 YSYEKL.

This clone was observed a handful of times. V gene TRBV7-9 combines with J gene TRBJ2-2, with TRBD2 identical over 8 bases. CDR3 length: 17 amino acids. Germline trimming cut 0 bases from V and 5 bases from J; bases unmatched to any gene: 8. Germline CDR1 SEHNR, CDR2 FQNEAQ (reference sequence). As DNA, the CDR3 is TGTGCCAGCAGCTTAGCCAGCGGGAGTTCTGCGACCGGGGAGCTGTTTTTT. Protein product: CASSLASGSSATGELFF.

The V call is TRBV5-1, the J call TRBJ1-2; TRBD1 matches 9 bases. With 0 bases clipped from V and 8 bases from J, the junction kept 5 bases outside the gene matches. The CDR3 extends over 14 amino acids. Germline V gene sequence: CDR1 SGHRS, CDR2 YFSETQ. CDR3 region: CASSLADRGGGYTF. The CDR3 DNA follows: TGCGCCAGCAGCTTGGCGGACAGGGGAGGGGGCTACACCTTC.

The V and J genes are TRBV2 and TRBJ1-5, with TRBD1 as a possible D gene (5 bases). Germline V gene sequence: CDR1 SNHLY, CDR2 FYNNEI. Deletions cut 2 bases from V and 2 bases from J, with 13 bases between. CDR3 length: 16 residues. CDR3 DNA sequence: TGTGCCAGCAGTGAAACGACAGTGTCGGGCAATCAGCCCCAGCATTTT. Protein product: CASSETTVSGNQPQHF.

J is TRBJ2-7 and V is TRBV18; a possible D gene is TRBD1 (6 bases). Looked up from germline, CDR1 is KGHSH and CDR2 is LQKENI. The CDR3 totals 14 residues. Trimming pared 6 bases from V and 2 bases from J, leaving 14 bases between. CDR3 in DNA: TGTGCCAGCTCCCAAGGACAGAACCCCTACGAGCAGTACTTC. Protein product: CASSQGQNPYEQYF. The full variable domain, rest sourced from reference TRBV18 and TRBJ2-7, is NAGVMQNPRHLVRRRGQEARLRCSPMKGHSHVYWYRQLPEEGLKFMVYLQKENIIDESGMPKERFSAEFPKEGPSILRIQQVVRGDSAAYFCASSQGQNPYEQYFGPGTRLTVT.

This chain links TRBV5-6 with TRBJ2-1, with TRBD1 matching 7 bases. CDR1 and CDR2 from the germline V gene are SGHDT and YYEEEE. The trim removed 5 bases at V and 8 bases at J, leaving 4 bases unmatched. This CDR3 contains 12 residues. CDR3 DNA: TGTGCCAGCAGGCATACAGGGGATGAGCAGTTCTTC. It encodes CASRHTGDEQFF.

This chain links TRBV19 with TRBJ1-2, with D tentatively TRBD1 (6 bases). The CDR3 loop spans 13 amino acids. Trimming left V 9 bases short and J 8 bases short, with 19 bases between. Germline loops: CDR1 LNHDA, CDR2 SQIVND (reference sequence). CDR3 amino acids: CASRPGGRGGYTF. The DNA of the CDR3 is TGTGCCAGCCGACCGGGGGGCCGAGGCGGCTACACCTTC.